This passage covers 7 T cell receptor beta chains from one sample sequenced in a study of OX40 agonist ivuxolimab in advanced cancers. Libraries were prepared by immunoSEQ multiplex PCR; TCRdb keeps only in-frame clonotypes and omits some of them. The sample includes approximately 35,000 clones, approximately 80% seen only once; the top ten take roughly 10%. The sample in question was CD4+ or CD8+ T cells sorted from blood, obtained in a trial of the OX40 agonist ivuxolimab. All receptors derive from an adult with an advanced solid tumor such as melanoma, head and neck, liver or kidney cancer.

This clone was observed a handful of times. The J gene is TRBJ2-7, the V gene TRBV6-5; 9 bases are a match to TRBD1. Trimming took 2 bases from V and 6 from J; bases not matched to a gene: 5. The CDR3 runs to 14 residues. Per the germline V gene, CDR1 is MNHEY and CDR2 is SVGAGI. CDR3 coding DNA: TGTGCCAGCAGTTACGGGACAGGGTCCGCCGAGCAGTACTTC. It translates to CASSYGTGSAEQYF.

The chain joins TRBV7-9 to TRBJ2-7; D ambiguous. The CDR3 runs to 12 residues. V lost 6 bases, J lost 6 bases, and 12 bases lay in between. CDR1 and CDR2 from the germline V gene are SEHNR and FQNEAQ (reference sequence). The CDR3: CASRPDGPEQYF. CDR3 in DNA: TGTGCCAGCAGGCCGGACGGTCCCGAGCAGTACTTC.

CDR3 coding DNA: TGTGCCAGCAGTCTACTAGCGGGGGGGCGGGAGGCCAAAAACATTCAGTACTTC. Protein sequence: CASSLLAGGREAKNIQYF. V is TRBV2 and J is TRBJ2-4; 13 bases line up with TRBD2. The J segment lost 1 base and the V segment lost 5 bases, leaving 8 bases of the junction unmatched. Germline CDR1 reads SNHLY; CDR2 reads FYNNEI. The CDR3 consists of 18 residues.

V gene TRBV30 combines with J gene TRBJ2-7; D remains unclear. V lost 1 base, J lost 4 bases, and 17 bases lay in between. The CDR3 runs to 15 residues. The germline V gene encodes CDR1 GTSNPN and CDR2 SVGIG (reference sequence). CDR3 in amino acids: CAWSDVQAPFYEQYF. The CDR3 DNA follows: TGTGCCTGGAGTGACGTCCAGGCCCCATTTTACGAGCAGTACTTC.

The rearrangement joins TRBV5-1 to TRBJ2-5; D possibly corresponds to TRBD2 (5 bases). V was cut by 3 bases and J by 3 bases, with 9 bases left in between. The CDR3 extends over 13 amino acids. Germline lookup yields CDR1 SGHRS and CDR2 YFSETQ. The CDR3 loop is CASSSIGEETQYF. CDR3 coding DNA: TGCGCCAGCAGCTCGATCGGGGAAGAGACCCAGTACTTC.

The chain is built from TRBV5-6 and TRBJ2-6; D is ambiguous. The CDR3 is made up of 13 amino acids. CDR1 and CDR2 (germline): SGHDT, YYEEEE. V was pared by 3 bases and J by 3 bases, with 4 bases between. CDR3 sequence: CASSSRGANVLTF. The CDR3 DNA reads as TGTGCCAGCAGCTCGCGTGGGGCCAACGTCCTGACTTTC. The full variable domain, rest sourced from reference TRBV5-6 and TRBJ2-6, is DAGVTQSPTHLIKTRGQQVTLRCSPKSGHDTVSWYQQALGQGPQFIFQYYEEEERQRGNFPDRFSGHQFPNYSSELNVNALLLGDSALYLCASSSRGANVLTFGAGSRLTVL.

This sequence joins TRBV6-1 and TRBJ1-1; D gene uncertain. The germline V gene encodes CDR1 MNHNS and CDR2 SASEGT. V was pared by 2 bases and J by 8 bases, with 12 bases between. The CDR3 covers 13 residues. The CDR3 loop is CASSEPMPGEAFF. DNA of the CDR3: TGTGCCAGCAGTGAACCCATGCCTGGAGAAGCTTTCTTT.